A single T cell receptor beta chain is shown here with its context. The germline gene is not matched at one end of the junction; a read error may be the cause. The data belong to a study of tumor-infiltrating lymphocytes in primary liver carcinoma. This CDR3 contains 11 residues. From unsorted bulk tissue weighing roughly 18-30 mg, DNA and RNA were co-extracted. Patients underwent resection of primary liver carcinoma. Each tumor had five separate regions sampled. Total RNA amounting to around 540 ng was the source from which TCR beta cDNA was made with a constant-region primer. A slightly modified ARM-PCR protocol with three nested multiplex PCR rounds produced these TCR beta libraries. The study ran its first two PCR rounds for approximately 10 cycles each, using TRBV1-TRBV30 forward primers and a C-beta reverse primer. TCRdb redid the calling of the multiplex PCR reads with MiXCR, one entry per CDR3 protein. The data hold around 100,000 distinct CDR3 sequences, with around 66% observed a single time.

Input material: liver tumor tissue from sampling region 2. Described subset: tumor region T2, inferior pole. This rearrangement joins TRBV12-3 or TRBV12-4 to TRBJ2-7; 9 bases agree with TRBD1. This TCR came from a woman aged 60-75 years with primary liver carcinoma and hepatitis B virus infection. The CDR3 region has the DNA TGTGTCAGCAGTATGGACAGGGGCATTTACTTC. Translating gives CVSSMDRGIYF.